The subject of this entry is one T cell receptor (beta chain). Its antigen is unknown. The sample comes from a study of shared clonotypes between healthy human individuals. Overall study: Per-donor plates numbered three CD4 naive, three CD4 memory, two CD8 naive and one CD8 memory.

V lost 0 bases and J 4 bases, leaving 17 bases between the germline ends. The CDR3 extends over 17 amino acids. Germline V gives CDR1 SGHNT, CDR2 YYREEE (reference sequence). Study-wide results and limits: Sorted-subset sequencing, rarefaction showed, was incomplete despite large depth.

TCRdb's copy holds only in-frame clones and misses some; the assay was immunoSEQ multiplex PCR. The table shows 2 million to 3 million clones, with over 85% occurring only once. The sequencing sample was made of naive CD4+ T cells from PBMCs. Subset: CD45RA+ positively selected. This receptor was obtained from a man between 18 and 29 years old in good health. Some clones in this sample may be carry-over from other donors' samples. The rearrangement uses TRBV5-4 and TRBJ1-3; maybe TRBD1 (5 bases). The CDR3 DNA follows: TGTGCCAGCAGCTTGGGTCTAGGAGGGGACTCGGGAAACACCATATATTTT. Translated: CASSLGLGGDSGNTIYF. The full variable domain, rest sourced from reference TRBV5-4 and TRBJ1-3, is ETGVTQSPTHLIKTRGQQVTLRCSSQSGHNTVSWYQQALGQGPQFIFQYYREEENGRGNFPPRFSGLQFPNYSSELNVNALELDDSALYLCASSLGLGGDSGNTIYFGEGSWLTVV.